This is a list of T cell receptor beta chains from one sample in a study of immune evolution from preneoplasia to lung adenocarcinoma. TCRdb keeps only in-frame clones here, not all; method: immunoSEQ multiplex PCR. The sample gives approximately 4,300 clones, over 70% of which show up once; about 8% is in the top ten. The sequencing sample was made of FFPE adjacent normal lung tissue. These receptors were obtained from a person aged 60-79 years with lung adenocarcinoma. Each CDR3 is given with its conserved first and last residue. Fields, in order: CDR3 length, V gene, J gene, CDR3 protein.

len: 17
v_gene: TRBV7-8
j_gene: TRBJ2-1
CDR3aa: CASSSPALAAINDEQFF

len: 15
v_gene: TRBV6-5
j_gene: TRBJ2-7
CDR3aa: CASSYSKREGSEQYF

len: 19
v_gene: TRBV7-8
j_gene: TRBJ2-1
CDR3aa: CASSLRASGSPSSYNEQFF

len: 14
v_gene: TRBV9
j_gene: TRBJ1-1
CDR3aa: CASSVEVKSTEAFF

len: 12
v_gene: TRBV30
j_gene: TRBJ2-7
CDR3aa: CAWIRDSYEQYF

len: 14
v_gene: TRBV27
j_gene: TRBJ2-7
CDR3aa: CASSPFLEALEQYF

len: 13
v_gene: TRBV6-1
j_gene: TRBJ1-5
CDR3aa: CASNPGQGRPQHF

len: 13
v_gene: TRBV19
j_gene: TRBJ2-5
CDR3aa: CASSGTWRETQYF

len: 16
v_gene: TRBV6-1
j_gene: TRBJ2-1
CDR3aa: CASSDWGEEVWNEQFF

len: 17
v_gene: TRBV7-9
j_gene: TRBJ2-1
CDR3aa: CASSLTGTSGNSGEQFF

len: 14
v_gene: TRBV5-4
j_gene: TRBJ2-7
CDR3aa: CASSFIGTPYEQYF

len: 14
v_gene: TRBV29-1
j_gene: TRBJ2-2
CDR3aa: CSGGTSGNTGELFF

len: 14
v_gene: TRBV4-1
j_gene: TRBJ2-7
CDR3aa: CASSTRDGTYEQYF

len: 15
v_gene: TRBV9
j_gene: TRBJ2-3
CDR3aa: CASSVQDGYTDTQYF

len: 17
v_gene: TRBV7-9
j_gene: TRBJ1-2
CDR3aa: CASSLAGQGPTDYGYTF

len: 11
v_gene: TRBV30
j_gene: TRBJ1-2
CDR3aa: CAWSADGGYTF

len: 20
v_gene: TRBV7-8
j_gene: TRBJ2-1
CDR3aa: CASSLSPDFRTSERVHEQFF

len: 13
v_gene: TRBV5-4
j_gene: TRBJ1-4
CDR3aa: CASSRDEGEKLFF